These 3 T cell receptor beta chains came from one sample sequenced in a study of PD-L1 blockade in urothelial cancer. Data came from immunoSEQ multiplex PCR; TCRdb stores just in-frame clones and leaves some out. Of 40,000 to 45,000 clones listed, approximately 90% were seen once; the top ten hold over 12%. Source: PBMCs, taken around atezolizumab (anti-PD-L1) treatment. All receptors derive from a woman aged 55-75 years with urothelial cancer.

The rearrangement links TRBV28 to TRBJ2-6, with D maybe TRBD1 (6 bases). This CDR3 has 16 amino acids. Germline V gene data show CDR1 as MDHEN and CDR2 as SYDVKM. The V end lost 4 bases, the J end lost 0 bases, and 10 bases lay between the germline ends. The CDR3 here is CASSSQGRSGANVLTF. The CDR3 bases are TGTGCCAGCAGTTCCCAGGGGCGCTCTGGGGCCAACGTCCTGACTTTC.

This clone was picked up one time. This sequence joins TRBV7-6 and TRBJ2-7, with D perhaps matching TRBD2 (7 bases). The CDR3 extends over 15 amino acids. CDR1 and CDR2 from the germline V gene are SGHVS and FNYEAQ. Trimming pared 5 bases from V and 2 bases from J, leaving 16 bases between. Here the CDR3 reads CASSPFSGGPYEQYF. CDR3 DNA: TGTGCCAGCAGCCCCTTTTCGGGGGGCCCCTACGAGCAGTACTTC.

The chain employs TRBV19 and TRBJ1-2; D is uncertain. The germline V gene has CDR1 LNHDA and CDR2 SQIVND (reference sequence). Between the trimmed V and J ends, which lost 5 bases and 4 bases, there was a span of 8 bases. CDR3 length: 12 residues. CDR3 sequence reads: CASSPQVYGYTF. The CDR3 DNA follows: TGTGCCAGTAGTCCACAAGTCTATGGCTACACCTTC.